The present T cell receptor beta chain was sequenced within a study of cytomegalovirus exposure and HLA in healthy donors. A multiplex PCR was run with 60 Vbeta primers and 13 Jbeta primers. The repertoire was sequenced with immunoSEQ multiplex PCR; TCRdb's copy has only in-frame clones and lacks some. The sample has almost 200,000 clones, over 75% seen once; the top ten hold about 2.2%. Germline CDR1 reads SGHVS; CDR2 reads FQNEAQ. The CDR3 has 15 residues. V dropped 5 bases and J dropped 5; count of bases not matched to a gene: 12. This clone has more than one count but fewer than ten. V and J are TRBV7-8 and TRBJ2-7, with 7 bases fitting TRBD2. This receptor was obtained from a woman in her fifties or sixties in good health and CMV-seronegative. Sequencing used PBMCs. The CDR3 sequence: CASSNPHGLADEQYF. In DNA, the CDR3 is TGTGCCAGCAGCAATCCCCACGGCCTAGCGGACGAGCAGTACTTC.